This TCR beta chain came from a study of lung T cells in sarcoidosis with Löfgren's syndrome. Overall study findings and caveats: TRAV12-1 preferentially paired with TRBV2, with homologous CDR3s.

J lost 2 bases, V lost 7 bases, and 8 bases had no gene match. CDR3 length equals 16 residues. In the case of this clonotype: Its antigen is unknown.

TCRdb re-derived calls from the reads in MiXCR, one entry per CDR3 protein. The data contain 50,000 to 65,000 distinct CDR3 sequences, approximately 22% of them singletons. The specimen sequenced was CD4+ T cells from PBMCs. This TCR was sampled from a human donor with sarcoidosis (Löfgren's syndrome or another form), or a control subject (not recorded which). The V gene is TRBV12-3 or TRBV12-4, the J gene TRBJ2-6, with TRBD2 matching 7 bases. The CDR3 sequence: CASTPGGSTGANVLTF. In DNA, the CDR3 is TGTGCCAGCACACCGGGGGGATCGACTGGGGCCAACGTCCTGACTTTC.